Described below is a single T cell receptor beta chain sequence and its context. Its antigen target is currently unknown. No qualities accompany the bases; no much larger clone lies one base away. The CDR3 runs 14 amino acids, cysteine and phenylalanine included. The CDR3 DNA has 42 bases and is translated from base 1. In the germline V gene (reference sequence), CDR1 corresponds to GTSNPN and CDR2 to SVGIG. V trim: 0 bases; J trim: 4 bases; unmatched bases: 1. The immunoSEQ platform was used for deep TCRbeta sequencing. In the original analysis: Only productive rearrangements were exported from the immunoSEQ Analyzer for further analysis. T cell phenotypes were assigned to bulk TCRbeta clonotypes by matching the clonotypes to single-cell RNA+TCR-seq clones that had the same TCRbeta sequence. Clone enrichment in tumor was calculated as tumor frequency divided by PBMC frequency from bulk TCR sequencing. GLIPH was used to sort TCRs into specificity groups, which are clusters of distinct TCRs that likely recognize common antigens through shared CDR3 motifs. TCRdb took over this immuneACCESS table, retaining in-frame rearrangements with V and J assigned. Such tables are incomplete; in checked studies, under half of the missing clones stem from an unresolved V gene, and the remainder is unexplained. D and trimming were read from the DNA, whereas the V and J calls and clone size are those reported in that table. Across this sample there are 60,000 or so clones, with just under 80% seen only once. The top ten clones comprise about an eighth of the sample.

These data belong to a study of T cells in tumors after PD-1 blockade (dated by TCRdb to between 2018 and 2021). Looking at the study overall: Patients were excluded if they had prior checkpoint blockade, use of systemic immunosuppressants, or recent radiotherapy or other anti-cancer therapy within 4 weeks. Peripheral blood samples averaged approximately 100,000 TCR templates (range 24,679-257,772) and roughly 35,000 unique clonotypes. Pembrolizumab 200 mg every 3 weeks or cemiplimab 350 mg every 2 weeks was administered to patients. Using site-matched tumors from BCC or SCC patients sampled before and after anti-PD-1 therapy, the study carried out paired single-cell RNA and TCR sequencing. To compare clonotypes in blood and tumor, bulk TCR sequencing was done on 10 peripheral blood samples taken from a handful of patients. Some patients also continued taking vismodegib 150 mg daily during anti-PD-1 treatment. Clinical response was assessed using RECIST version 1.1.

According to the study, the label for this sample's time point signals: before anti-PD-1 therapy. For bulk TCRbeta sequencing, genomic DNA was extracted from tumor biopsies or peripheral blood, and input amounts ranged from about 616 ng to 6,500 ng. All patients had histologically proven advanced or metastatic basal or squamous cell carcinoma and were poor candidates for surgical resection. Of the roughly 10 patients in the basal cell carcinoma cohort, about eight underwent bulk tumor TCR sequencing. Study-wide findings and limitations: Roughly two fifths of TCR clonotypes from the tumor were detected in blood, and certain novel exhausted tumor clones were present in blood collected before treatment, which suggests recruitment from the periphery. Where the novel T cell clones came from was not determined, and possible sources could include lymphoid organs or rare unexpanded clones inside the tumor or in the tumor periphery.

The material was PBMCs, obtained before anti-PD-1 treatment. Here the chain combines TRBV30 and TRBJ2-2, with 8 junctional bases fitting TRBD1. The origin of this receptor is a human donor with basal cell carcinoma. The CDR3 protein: CAWSVTGGTGELFF. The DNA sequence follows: TGTGCCTGGAGTGTCACAGGGGGCACCGGGGAGCTGTTTTTT.